This record concerns one TCR beta chain sequence. Its antigen remains unidentified. The CDR3 length is 17 residues. Germline V gene lookup returns CDR1 MDHEN and CDR2 SYDVKM. Trimming removed 5 bases from V and 0 bases from J; junction bases left unmatched: 12. For TCR beta, libraries came from iRepertoire HTBI primers and Arm-PCR of CDR3 regions. Each CDR3 protein gets one entry after TCRdb re-called the multiplex PCR reads with MiXCR. This table has some 250,000 distinct CDR3 sequences, 18% appearing once. The time point: newly diagnosed GD, antithyroid drugs for less than 3 months. PBMCs provided the RNA from which the TCR library was made. This sample was included in a study of regulatory T cells in long-lasting Graves disease. Study outcomes and limitations: Possibly, accuracy suffered from the small sample size. Persistent disease was characterized by preferential usage of TRBV28, TRBJ1-2 and TRBJ2-5.

A further study also used this sample, focusing on T cells in Graves' hyperthyroidism and ophthalmopathy. As reported in that work: Each patient was aged 18 to 65 and had newly diagnosed hyperthyroidism of under 2 months' duration. The HTBI primer set was used in a first-round RT-PCR of the TCR CDR3.

V and J are TRBV28 and TRBJ2-5, with 7 bases matching TRBD1. The sequencing used peripheral blood mononuclear cells (PBMCs), collected at new diagnosis, from a patient treated with antithyroid drugs. The TCR originated in a woman younger than 45 with Graves disease. The CDR3: CASSPSGTAPNQETQYF. CDR3 coding DNA: TGTGCCAGCAGTCCCTCTGGGACAGCTCCGAACCAAGAGACCCAGTACTTC.